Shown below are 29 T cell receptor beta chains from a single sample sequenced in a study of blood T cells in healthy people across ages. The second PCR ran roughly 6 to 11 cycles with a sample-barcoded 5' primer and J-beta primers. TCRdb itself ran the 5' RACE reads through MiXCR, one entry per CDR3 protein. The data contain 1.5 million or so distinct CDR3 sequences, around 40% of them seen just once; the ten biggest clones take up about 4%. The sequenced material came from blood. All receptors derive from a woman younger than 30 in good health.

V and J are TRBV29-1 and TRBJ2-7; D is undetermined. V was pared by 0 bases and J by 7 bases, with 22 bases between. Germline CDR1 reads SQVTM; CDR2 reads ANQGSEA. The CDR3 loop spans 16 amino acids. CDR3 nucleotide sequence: TGCAGCGTTGAAGATTACCTGGACGGAGCCTACAATGAGCAGTACTTC. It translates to CSVEDYLDGAYNEQYF.

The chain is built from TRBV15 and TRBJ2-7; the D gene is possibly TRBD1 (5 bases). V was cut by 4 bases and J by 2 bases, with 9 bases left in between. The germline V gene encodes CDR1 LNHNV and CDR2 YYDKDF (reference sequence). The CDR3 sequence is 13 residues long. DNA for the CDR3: TGTGCCACCAGCAAGACAGTTGCCTACGAGCAGTACTTC. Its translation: CATSKTVAYEQYF.

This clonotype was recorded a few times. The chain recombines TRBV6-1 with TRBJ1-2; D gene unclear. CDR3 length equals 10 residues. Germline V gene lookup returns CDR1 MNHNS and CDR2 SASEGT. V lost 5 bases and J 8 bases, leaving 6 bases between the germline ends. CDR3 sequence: CASSLWGYTF. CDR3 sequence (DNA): TGTGCCAGCAGTTTATGGGGCTACACCTTC.

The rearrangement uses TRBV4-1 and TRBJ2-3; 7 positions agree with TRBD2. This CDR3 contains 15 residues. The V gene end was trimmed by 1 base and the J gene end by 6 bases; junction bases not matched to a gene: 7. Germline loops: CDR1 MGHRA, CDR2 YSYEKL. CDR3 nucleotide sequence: TGCGCCAGCAGCCAAGCCCCGGGGGGTACGGATACGCAGTATTTT. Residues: CASSQAPGGTDTQYF.

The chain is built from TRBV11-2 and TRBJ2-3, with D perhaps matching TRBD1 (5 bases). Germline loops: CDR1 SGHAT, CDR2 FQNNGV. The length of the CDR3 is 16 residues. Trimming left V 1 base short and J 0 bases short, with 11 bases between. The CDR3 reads CASSLVARTSTDTQYF. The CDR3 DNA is TGTGCCAGCAGCTTAGTGGCTAGGACAAGCACAGATACGCAGTATTTT.

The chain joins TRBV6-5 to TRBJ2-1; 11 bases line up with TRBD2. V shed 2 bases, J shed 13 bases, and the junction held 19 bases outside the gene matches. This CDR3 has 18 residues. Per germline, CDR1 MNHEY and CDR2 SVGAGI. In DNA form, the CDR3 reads TGTGCCAGCAGTTACGGGCTAGCGGGGGGCCGACTTCAAGAGACCCAGTTCTTC. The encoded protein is CASSYGLAGGRLQETQFF.

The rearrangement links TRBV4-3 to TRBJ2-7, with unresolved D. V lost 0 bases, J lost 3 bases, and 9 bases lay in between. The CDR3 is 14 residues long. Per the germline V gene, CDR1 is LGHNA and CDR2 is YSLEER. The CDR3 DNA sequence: TGCGCCAGCAGCCAAGATCTTGTGGGCTACGAGCAGTACTTC. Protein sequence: CASSQDLVGYEQYF.

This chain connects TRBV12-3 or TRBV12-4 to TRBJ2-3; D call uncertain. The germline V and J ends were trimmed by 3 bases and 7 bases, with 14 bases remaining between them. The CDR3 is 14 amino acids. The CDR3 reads CASSFRSGQNTQYF. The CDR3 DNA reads TGTGCCAGCAGTTTTCGGAGTGGTCAGAATACGCAGTATTTT.

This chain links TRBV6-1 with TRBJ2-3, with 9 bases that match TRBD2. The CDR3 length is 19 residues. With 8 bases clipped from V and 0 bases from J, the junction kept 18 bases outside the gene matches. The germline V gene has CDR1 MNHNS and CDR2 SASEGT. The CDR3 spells CASLTLTSGYWLSTDTQYF. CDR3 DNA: TGTGCCAGCCTAACCCTAACTAGCGGGTACTGGCTCAGCACAGATACGCAGTATTTT.

This CDR3 reads CASSQGTGGEGNTIYF. The CDR3, as DNA: TGCGCCAGCAGCCAAGGGACGGGGGGCGAAGGAAACACCATATATTTT. This sequence joins TRBV4-3 and TRBJ1-3; tentative D call: TRBD1 (6 bases). V was clipped by 1 base and J by 4 bases, with 14 bases between them. The CDR3 has 16 residues. CDR1 LGHNA and CDR2 YSLEER come from the germline V gene.

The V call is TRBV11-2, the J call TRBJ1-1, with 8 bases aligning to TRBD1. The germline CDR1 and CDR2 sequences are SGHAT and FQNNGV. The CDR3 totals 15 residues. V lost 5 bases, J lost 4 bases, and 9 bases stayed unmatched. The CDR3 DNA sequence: TGTGCCAGCAGCATCGGACAGGGAAAGGCCACTGAAGCTTTCTTT. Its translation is CASSIGQGKATEAFF.

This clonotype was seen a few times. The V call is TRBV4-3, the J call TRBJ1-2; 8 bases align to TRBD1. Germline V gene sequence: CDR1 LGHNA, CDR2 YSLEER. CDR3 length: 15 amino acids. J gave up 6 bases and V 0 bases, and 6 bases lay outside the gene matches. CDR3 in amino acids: CASSQDSRGLNGYTF. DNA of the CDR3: TGCGCCAGCAGCCAAGACTCCAGGGGGCTGAATGGCTACACCTTC.

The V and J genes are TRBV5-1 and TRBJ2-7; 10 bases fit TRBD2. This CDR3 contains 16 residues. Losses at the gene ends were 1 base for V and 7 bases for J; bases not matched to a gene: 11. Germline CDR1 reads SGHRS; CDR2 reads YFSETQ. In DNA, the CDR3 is TGCGCCAGCAGCTTGCCGGGACTAGCGCAGTACAATGAGCAGTACTTC. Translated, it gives CASSLPGLAQYNEQYF.

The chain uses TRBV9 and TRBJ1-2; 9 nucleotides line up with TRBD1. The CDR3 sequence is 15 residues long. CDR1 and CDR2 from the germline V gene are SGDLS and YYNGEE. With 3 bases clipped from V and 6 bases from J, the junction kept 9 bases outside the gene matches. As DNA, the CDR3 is TGTGCCAGCAGCGGCCGGAGGGACAGGGCAGATGGCTACACCTTC. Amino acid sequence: CASSGRRDRADGYTF. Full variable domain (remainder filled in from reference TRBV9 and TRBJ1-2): DSGVTQTPKHLITATGQRVTLRCSPRSGDLSVYWYQQSLDQGLQFLIQYYNGEERAKGNILERFSAQQFPDLHSELNLSSLELGDSALYFCASSGRRDRADGYTFGSGTRLTVV.

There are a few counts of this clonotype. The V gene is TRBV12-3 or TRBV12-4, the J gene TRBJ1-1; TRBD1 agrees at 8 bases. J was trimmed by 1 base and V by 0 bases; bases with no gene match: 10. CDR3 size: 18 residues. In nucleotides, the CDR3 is TGTGCCAGCAGTTTAGCTCAATTCCAGGGGGCAGGGAACACTGAAGCTTTCTTT. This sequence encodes CASSLAQFQGAGNTEAFF.

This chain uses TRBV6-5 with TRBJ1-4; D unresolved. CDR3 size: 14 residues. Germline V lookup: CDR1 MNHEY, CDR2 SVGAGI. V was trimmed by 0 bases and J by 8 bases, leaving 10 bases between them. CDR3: CASSYSRVREKLFF. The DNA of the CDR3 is TGTGCCAGCAGTTACTCAAGGGTTCGAGAAAAACTGTTTTTT.

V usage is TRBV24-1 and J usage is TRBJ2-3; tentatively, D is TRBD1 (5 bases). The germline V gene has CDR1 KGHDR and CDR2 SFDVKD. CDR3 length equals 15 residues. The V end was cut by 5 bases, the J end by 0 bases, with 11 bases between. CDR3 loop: CATSGGSSSTDTQYF. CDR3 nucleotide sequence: TGTGCCACCAGTGGGGGCAGCTCTAGCACAGATACGCAGTATTTT.

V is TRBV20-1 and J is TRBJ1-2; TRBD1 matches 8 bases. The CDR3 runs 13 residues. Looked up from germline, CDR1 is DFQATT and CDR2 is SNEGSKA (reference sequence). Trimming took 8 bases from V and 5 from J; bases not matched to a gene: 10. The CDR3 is CSTIPGGSYGYTF. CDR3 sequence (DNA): TGCAGTACTATACCAGGGGGCTCGTATGGCTACACCTTC.

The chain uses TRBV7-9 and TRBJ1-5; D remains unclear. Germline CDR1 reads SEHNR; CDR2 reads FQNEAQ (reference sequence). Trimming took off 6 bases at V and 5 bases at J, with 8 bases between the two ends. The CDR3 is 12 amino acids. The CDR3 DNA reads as TGTGCCAGCAGAAGTTTGGATCAGCCCCAGCATTTT. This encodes CASRSLDQPQHF.

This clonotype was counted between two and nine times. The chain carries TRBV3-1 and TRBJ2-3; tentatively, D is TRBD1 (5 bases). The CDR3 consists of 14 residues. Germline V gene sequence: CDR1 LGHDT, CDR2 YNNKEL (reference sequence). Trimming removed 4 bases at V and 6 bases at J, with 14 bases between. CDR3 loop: CASSLRIGADTQYF. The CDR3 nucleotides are TGTGCCAGCAGCCTTAGAATTGGGGCCGATACGCAGTATTTT.

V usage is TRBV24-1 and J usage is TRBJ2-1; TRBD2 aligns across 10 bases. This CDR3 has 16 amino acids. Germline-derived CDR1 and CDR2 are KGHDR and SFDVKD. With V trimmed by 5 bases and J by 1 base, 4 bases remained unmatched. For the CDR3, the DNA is TGTGCCACCAGTGTGGCTAGCGGGAGTTCCTACAATGAGCAGTTCTTC. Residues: CATSVASGSSYNEQFF.

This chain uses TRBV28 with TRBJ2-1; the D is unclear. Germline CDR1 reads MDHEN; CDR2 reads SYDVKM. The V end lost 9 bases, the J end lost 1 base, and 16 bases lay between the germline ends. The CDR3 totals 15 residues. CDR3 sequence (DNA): TGTGCCAGAAGGCCTCTGGGCCTGTCCTACAATGAGCAGTTCTTC. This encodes CARRPLGLSYNEQFF.

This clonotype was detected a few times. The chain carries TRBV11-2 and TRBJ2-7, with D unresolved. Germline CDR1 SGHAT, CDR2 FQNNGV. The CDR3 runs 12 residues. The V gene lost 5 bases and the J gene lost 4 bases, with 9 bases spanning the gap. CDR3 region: CASSGHPYEQYF. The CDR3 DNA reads TGTGCCAGCAGCGGGCATCCTTACGAGCAGTACTTC.

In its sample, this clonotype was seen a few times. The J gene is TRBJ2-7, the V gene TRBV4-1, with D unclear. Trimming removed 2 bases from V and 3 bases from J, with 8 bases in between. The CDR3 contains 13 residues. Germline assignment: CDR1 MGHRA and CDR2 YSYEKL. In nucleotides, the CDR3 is TGCGCCAGCAGCCAACGGCAGAACTACGAGCAGTACTTC. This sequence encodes CASSQRQNYEQYF.

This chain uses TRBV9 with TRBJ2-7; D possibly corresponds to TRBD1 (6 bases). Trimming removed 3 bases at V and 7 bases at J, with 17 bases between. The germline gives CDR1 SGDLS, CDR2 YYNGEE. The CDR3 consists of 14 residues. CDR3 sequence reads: CASSAGTMGHEQYF. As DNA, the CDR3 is TGTGCCAGCAGCGCCGGGACGATGGGACATGAGCAGTACTTC.

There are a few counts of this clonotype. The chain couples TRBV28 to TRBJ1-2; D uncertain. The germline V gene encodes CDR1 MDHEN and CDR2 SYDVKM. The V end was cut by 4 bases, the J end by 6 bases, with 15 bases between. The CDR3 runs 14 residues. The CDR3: CASSSQVVVHGYTF. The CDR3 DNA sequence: TGTGCCAGCAGTTCTCAGGTGGTAGTACATGGCTACACCTTC.

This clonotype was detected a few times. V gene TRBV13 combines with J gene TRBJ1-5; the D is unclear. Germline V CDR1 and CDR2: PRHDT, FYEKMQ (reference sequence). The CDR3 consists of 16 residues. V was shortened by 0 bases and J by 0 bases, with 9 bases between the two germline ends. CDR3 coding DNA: TGTGCCAGCAGCTTAGGCCTGCGCAGTAGCAATCAGCCCCAGCATTTT. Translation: CASSLGLRSSNQPQHF.

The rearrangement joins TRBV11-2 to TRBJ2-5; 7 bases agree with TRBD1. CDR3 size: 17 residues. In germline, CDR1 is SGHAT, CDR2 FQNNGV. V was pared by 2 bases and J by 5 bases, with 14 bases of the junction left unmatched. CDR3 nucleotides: TGTGCCAGCAGCTTAAAGCTTGCGACAGGGAAGATGGAGACCCAGTACTTC. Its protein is CASSLKLATGKMETQYF.

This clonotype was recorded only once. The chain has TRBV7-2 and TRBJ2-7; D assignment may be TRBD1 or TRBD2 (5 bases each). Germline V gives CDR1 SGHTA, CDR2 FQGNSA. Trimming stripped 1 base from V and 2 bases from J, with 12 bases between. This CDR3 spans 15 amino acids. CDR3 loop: CASSLGDGGPYEQYF. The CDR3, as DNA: TGTGCCAGCAGCTTAGGGGACGGCGGACCCTACGAGCAGTACTTC.